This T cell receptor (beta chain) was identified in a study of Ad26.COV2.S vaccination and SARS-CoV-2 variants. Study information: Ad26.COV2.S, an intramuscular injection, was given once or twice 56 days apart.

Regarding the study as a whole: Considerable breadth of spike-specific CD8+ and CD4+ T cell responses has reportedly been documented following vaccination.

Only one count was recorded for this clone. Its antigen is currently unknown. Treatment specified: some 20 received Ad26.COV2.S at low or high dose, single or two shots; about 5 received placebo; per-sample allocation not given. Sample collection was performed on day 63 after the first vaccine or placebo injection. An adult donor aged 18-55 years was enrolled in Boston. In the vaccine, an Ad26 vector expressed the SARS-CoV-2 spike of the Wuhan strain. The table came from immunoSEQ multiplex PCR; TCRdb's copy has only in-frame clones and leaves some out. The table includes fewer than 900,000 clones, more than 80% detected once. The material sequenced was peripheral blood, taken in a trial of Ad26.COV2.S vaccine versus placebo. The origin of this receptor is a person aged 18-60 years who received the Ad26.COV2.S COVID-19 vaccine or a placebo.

The CDR3 reads CASSVRTGPPYGYTF. CDR3 coding DNA: TGTGCCAGCAGCGTTAGGACAGGGCCCCCCTATGGCTACACCTTC. The chain couples TRBV9 to TRBJ1-2, with 8 nucleotides matching TRBD1. The CDR3 runs to 15 residues. V shed 2 bases and J 4 bases; nucleotides not matched to a gene: 7. Germline V gives CDR1 SGDLS, CDR2 YYNGEE. The variable domain in full, with the rest retrieved from reference TRBV9 and TRBJ1-2, is DSGVTQTPKHLITATGQRVTLRCSPRSGDLSVYWYQQSLDQGLQFLIQYYNGEERAKGNILERFSAQQFPDLHSELNLSSLELGDSALYFCASSVRTGPPYGYTFGSGTRLTVV.